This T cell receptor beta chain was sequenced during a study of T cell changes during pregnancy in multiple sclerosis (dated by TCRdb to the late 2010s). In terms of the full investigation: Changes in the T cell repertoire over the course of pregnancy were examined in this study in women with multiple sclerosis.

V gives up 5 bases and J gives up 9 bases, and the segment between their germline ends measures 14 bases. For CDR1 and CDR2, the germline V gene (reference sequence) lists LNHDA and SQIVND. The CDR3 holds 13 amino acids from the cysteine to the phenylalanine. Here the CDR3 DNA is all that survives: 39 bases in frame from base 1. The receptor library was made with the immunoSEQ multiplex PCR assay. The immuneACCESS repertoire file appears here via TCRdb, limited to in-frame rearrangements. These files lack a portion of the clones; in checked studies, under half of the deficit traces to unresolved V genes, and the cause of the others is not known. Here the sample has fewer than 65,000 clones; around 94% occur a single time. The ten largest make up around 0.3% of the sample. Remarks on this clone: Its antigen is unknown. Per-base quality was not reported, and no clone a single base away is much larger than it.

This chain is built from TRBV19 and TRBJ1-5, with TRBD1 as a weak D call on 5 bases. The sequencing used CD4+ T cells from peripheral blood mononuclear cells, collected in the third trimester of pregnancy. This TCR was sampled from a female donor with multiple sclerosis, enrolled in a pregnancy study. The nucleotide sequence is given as TGTGCCAGTAGTTTTTCGTGGGACTCGCCCCAGCATTTT. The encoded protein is CASSFSWDSPQHF.